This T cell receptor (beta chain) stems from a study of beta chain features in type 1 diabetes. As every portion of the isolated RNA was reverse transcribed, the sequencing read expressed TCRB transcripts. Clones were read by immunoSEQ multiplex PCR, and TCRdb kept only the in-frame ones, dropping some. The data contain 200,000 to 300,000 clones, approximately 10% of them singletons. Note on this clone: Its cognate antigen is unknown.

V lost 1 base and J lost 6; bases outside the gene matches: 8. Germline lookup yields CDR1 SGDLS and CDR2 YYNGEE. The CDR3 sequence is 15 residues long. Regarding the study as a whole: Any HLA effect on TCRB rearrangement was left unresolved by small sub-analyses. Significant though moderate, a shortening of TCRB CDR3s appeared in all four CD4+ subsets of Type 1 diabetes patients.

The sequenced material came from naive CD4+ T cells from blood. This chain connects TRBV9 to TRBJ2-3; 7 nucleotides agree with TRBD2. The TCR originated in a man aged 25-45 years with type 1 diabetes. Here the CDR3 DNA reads TGTGCCAGCAGCGTATTTGGACTAGAGGCCGATACGCAGTATTTT. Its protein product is CASSVFGLEADTQYF.